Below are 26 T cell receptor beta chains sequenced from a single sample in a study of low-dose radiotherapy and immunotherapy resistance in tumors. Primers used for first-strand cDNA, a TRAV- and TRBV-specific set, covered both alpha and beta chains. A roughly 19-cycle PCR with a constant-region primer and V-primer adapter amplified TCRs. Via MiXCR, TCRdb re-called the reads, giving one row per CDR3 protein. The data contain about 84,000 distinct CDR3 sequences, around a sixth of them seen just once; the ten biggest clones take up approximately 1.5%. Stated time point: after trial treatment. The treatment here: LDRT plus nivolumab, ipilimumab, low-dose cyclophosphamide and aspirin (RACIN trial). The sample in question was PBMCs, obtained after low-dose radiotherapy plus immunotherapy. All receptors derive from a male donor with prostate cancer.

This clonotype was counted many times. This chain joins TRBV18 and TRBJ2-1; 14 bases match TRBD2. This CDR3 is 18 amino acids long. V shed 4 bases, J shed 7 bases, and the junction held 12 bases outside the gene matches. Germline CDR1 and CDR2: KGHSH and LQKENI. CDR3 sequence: CASSHKQGLAGVVNEQFF. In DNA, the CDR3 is TGTGCCAGCTCACATAAGCAGGGACTAGCGGGAGTAGTTAATGAGCAGTTCTTC. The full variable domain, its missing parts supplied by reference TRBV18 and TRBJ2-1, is NAGVMQNPRHLVRRRGQEARLRCSPMKGHSHVYWYRQLPEEGLKFMVYLQKENIIDESGMPKERFSAEFPKEGPSILRIQQVVRGDSAAYFCASSHKQGLAGVVNEQFFGPGTRLTVL.

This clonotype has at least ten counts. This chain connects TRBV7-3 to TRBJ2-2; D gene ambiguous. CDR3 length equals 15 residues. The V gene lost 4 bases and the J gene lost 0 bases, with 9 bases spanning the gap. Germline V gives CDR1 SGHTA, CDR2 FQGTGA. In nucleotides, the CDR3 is TGTGCCAGCAGCTCAGCCGTAGCGAACACCGGGGAGCTGTTTTTT. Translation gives CASSSAVANTGELFF.

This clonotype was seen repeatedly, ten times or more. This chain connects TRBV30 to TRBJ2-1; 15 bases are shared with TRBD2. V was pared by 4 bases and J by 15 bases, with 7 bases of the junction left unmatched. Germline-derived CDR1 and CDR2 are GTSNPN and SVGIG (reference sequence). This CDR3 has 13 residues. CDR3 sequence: CAWIGLAGGGLFF. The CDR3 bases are TGTGCCTGGATCGGACTAGCGGGAGGGGGGCTGTTCTTC.

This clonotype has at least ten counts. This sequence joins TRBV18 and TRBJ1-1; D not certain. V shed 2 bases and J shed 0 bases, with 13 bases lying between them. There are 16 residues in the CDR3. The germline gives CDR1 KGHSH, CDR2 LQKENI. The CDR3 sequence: CASSPIAGVMNTEAFF. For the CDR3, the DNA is TGTGCCAGCTCACCAATAGCCGGAGTTATGAACACTGAAGCTTTCTTT.

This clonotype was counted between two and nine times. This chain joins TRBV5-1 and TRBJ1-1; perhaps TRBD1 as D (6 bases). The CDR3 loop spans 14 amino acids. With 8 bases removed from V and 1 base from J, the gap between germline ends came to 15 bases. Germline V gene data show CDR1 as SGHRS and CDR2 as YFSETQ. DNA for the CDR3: TGCGCCAGTACCCCTGGGGGGGCGAACACTGAAGCTTTCTTT. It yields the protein CASTPGGANTEAFF.

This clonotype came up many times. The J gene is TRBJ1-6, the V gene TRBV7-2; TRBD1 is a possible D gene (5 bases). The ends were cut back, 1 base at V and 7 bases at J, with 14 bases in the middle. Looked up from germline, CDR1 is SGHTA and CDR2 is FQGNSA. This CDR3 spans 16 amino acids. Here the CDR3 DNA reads TGTGCCAGCAGCTTAGGGGGCCCAGGGTCCAATTCACCCCTCCACTTT. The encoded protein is CASSLGGPGSNSPLHF.

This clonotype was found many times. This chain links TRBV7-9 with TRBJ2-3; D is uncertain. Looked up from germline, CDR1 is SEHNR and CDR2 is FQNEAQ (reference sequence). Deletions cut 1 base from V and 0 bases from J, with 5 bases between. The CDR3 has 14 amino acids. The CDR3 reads CASSLEGSTDTQYF. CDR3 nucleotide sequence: TGTGCCAGCAGCTTAGAAGGCAGCACAGATACGCAGTATTTT.

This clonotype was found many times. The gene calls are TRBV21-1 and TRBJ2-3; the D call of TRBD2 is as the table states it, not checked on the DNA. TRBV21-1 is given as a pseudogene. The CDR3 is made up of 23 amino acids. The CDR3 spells CASSGHGQGFLTSGSGGTDTQYF. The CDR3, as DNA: TGTGCCAGCAGCGGCCATGGACAGGGATTTTTGACTAGCGGGAGCGGCGGCACAGATACGCAGTATTTT.

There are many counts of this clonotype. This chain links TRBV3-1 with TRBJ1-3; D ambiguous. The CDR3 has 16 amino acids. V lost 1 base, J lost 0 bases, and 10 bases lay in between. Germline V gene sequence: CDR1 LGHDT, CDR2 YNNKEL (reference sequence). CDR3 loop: CASSQVLQSSGNTIYF. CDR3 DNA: TGTGCCAGCAGCCAAGTACTTCAGAGCTCTGGAAACACCATATATTTT.

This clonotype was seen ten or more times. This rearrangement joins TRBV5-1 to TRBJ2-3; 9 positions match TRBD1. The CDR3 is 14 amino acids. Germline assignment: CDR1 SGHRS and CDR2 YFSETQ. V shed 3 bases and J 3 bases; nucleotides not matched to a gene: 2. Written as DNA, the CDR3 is TGCGCCAGCAGCTGGACAGGGGAGACAGATACGCAGTATTTT. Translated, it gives CASSWTGETDTQYF.

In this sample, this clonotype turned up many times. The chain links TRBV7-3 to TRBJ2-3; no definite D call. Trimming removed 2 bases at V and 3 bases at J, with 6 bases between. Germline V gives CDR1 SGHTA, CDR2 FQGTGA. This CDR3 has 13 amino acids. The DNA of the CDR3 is TGTGCCAGCAGCTTAGACACGACAGATACGCAGTATTTT. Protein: CASSLDTTDTQYF.

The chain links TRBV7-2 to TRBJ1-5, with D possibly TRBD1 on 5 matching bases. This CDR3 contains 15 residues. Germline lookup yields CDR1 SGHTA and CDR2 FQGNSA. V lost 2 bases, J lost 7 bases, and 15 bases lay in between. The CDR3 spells CASSLQAGSGQPQHF. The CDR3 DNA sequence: TGTGCCAGCAGCTTACAGGCAGGGTCCGGACAGCCCCAGCATTTT.

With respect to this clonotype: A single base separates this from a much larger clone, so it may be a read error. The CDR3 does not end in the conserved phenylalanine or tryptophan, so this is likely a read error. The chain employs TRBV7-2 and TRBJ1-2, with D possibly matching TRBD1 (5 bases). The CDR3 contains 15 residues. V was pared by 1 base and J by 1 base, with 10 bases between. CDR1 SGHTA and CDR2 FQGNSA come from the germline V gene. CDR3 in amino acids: CASSLVGTVNYGYTL. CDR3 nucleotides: TGTGCCAGCAGCTTAGTCGGGACGGTTAACTATGGCTACACCTTG.

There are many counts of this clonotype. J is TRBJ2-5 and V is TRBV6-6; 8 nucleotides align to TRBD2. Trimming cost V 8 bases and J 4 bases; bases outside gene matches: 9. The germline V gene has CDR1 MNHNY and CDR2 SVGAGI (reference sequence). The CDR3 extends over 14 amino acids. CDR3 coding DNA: TGTGCCAGCGGGGGACGCGGGAGGTCAGAGACCCAGTACTTC. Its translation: CASGGRGRSETQYF.

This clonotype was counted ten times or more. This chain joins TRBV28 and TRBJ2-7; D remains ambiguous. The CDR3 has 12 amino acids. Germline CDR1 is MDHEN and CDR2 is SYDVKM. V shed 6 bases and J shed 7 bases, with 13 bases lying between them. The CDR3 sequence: CASSPTLTEQYF. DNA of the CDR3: TGTGCCAGCAGCCCGACCCTTACTGAGCAGTACTTC.

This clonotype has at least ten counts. CDR3 sequence: CASSSGTEYYEQYF. Here the CDR3 DNA reads TGTGCCAGCAGTTCCGGGACAGAATACTACGAGCAGTACTTC. This chain links TRBV7-2 with TRBJ2-7; 7 bases line up with TRBD1. In germline, CDR1 is SGHTA, CDR2 FQGNSA. The CDR3 has 14 amino acids. V lost 6 bases, J lost 3 bases, and 8 bases stayed unmatched. Complete variable domain (other parts from reference TRBV7-2 and TRBJ2-7): GAGVSQSPSNKVTEKGKDVELRCDPISGHTALYWYRQSLGQGLEFLIYFQGNSAPDKSGLPSDRFSAERTGGSVSTLTIQRTQQEDSAVYLCASSSGTEYYEQYFGPGTRLTVT.

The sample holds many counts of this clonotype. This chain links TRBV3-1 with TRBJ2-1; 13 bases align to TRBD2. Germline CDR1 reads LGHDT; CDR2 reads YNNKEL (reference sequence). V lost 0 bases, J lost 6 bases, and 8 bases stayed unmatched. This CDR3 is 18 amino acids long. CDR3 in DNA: TGTGCCAGCAGCCAAGATCTGGGACTAGCGGGAATAAGCAATGAGCAGTTCTTC. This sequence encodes CASSQDLGLAGISNEQFF.

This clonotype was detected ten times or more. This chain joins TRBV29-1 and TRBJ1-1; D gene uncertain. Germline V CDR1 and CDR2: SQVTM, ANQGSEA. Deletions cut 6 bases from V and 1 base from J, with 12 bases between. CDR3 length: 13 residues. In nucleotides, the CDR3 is TGCAGCGTAGCGGTTTCCCGGAACACTGAAGCTTTCTTT. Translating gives CSVAVSRNTEAFF.

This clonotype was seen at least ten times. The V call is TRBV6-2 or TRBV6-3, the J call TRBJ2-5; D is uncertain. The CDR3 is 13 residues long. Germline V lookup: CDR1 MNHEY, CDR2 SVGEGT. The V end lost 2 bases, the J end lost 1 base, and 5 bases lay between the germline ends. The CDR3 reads CASSYPAQETQYF. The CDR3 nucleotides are TGTGCCAGCAGTTACCCCGCCCAAGAGACCCAGTACTTC.

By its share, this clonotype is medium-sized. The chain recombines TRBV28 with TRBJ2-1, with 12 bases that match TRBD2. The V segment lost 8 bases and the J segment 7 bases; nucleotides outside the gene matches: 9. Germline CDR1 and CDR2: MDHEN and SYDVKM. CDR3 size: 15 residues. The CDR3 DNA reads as TGTGCCAGCCTTCTTGGGCTAGCGGGAGGGAATGAGCAGTTCTTC. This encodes CASLLGLAGGNEQFF.

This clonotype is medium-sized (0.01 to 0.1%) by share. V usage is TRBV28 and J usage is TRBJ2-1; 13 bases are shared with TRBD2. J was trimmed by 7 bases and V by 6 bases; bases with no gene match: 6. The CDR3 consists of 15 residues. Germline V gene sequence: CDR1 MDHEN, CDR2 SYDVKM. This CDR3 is CASSPGLAGLNEQFF. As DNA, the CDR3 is TGTGCCAGCAGCCCGGGACTAGCGGGATTAAATGAGCAGTTCTTC.

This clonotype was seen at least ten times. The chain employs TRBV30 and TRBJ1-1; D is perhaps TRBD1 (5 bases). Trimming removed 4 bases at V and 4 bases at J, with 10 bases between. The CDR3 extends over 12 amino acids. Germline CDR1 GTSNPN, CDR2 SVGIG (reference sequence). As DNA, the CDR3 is TGTGCCTGGACAGGGTTCGGCACTGAAGCTTTCTTT. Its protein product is CAWTGFGTEAFF.

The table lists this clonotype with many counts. The CDR3 loop reads CSAPTRGLRSTDTQYF. The CDR3 DNA sequence: TGCAGTGCTCCCACAAGGGGGCTTAGGAGCACAGATACGCAGTATTTT. The chain combines TRBV20-1 with TRBJ2-3, with TRBD1 matching 7 bases. Germline V CDR1 and CDR2: DFQATT, SNEGSKA (reference sequence). Trimming cost V 5 bases and J 0 bases; bases outside gene matches: 11. The CDR3 has 16 residues.

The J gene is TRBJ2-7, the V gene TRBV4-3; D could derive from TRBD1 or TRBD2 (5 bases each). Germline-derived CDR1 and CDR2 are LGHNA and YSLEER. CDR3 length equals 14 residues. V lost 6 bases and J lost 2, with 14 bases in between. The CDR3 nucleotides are TGCGCCAGCAGTATATGGATGGGACCCTACGAGCAGTACTTC. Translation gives CASSIWMGPYEQYF.

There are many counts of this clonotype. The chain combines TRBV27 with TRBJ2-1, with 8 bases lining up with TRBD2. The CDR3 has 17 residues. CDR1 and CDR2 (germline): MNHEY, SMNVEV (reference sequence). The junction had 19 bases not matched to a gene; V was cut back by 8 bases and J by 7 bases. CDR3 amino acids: CASASLEAGAGLNEQFF. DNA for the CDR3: TGTGCCAGCGCCTCTCTTGAAGCGGGAGCGGGCCTTAATGAGCAGTTCTTC.

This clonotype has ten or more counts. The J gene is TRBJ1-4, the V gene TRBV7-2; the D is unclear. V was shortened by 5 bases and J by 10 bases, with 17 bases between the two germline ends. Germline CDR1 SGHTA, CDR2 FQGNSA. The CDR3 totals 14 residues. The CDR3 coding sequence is TGTGCCAGCAGCATCAAAGCCGGGGTTGGAAAACTGTTTTTT. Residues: CASSIKAGVGKLFF.